This TCR beta chain derives from a study of blood T cell repertoires in COVID-19 (dated by TCRdb to the early 2020s). Background on the whole study: Collaborator samples came from the United States, Italy and Spain and covered acute and convalescent phases of COVID-19. The repertoires were released in a freely available public database meant as a resource for research on the immune response to SARS-CoV-2. The sample metadata nearly always contained a de-identified subject ID, COVID-19 status, age in years and sex. Where available, HLA class I and class II types were obtained from metadata supplied by the sample provider rather than from assay-based typing. The prospective study material was composed of cDNA or gDNA derived from T cells, B-cell-depleted T cells, or PBMCs. Samples came from the ongoing ImmuneRACE study (first 160 participants) plus 1,254 subjects from 6 global collaborators. Subjects who had been exposed to COVID-19, were actively infected with it, or had recovered from it provided the deeply sampled blood TCRbeta repertoires that made up the dataset. Here is what the overall study found, with its caveats: Clinical and demographic metadata were provided uncurated, with the amount varying by source and participant.

As encoded in the germline V gene (reference sequence), CDR1 is SEHNR while CDR2 is FQNEAQ. The CDR3 covers 17 residues, taking in both the cysteine and the phenylalanine. Only the CDR3 DNA stays, 51 bases, in frame from base 1. V is shortened by 3 bases, J by 4 bases, and the region joining them spans 21 bases. The immunoSEQ Assay, a bias-controlled multiplex PCR, was used to amplify TCRbeta CDR3 regions from genomic DNA. The authors' analysis ran thus. Within the assay, amplification of reference gene primers was used to estimate how many nucleated cells each sample contained. To quantify the absolute abundance of each unique TCRbeta CDR3 rearrangement, sequence reads were collapsed and filtered. For each sample, productive Simpson clonality was calculated by taking the square root of Simpson's diversity index across productive rearrangements. The source is immuneACCESS, and TCRdb retained only in-frame sequences with V and J called. Part of the clones is not carried over; for the studies checked, unresolved V genes explain less than half of this, and the remainder is unexplained. That table supplies the V and J calls and clone size; D and trimming were determined from the DNA. Present in this sample are about 95,000 clones, around 90% of which were seen just once. The top ten hold 4.5% to 6.5% of the sample.

One collaborating source in Seattle enrolled patients while the patients were actively infected and followed the patients over time throughout the course of disease. The collaborating institutions used their own protocols to collect whole blood in K2EDTA tubes. For TCRbeta analysis, collaborator samples were shipped as frozen whole blood, as isolated PBMCs, or as DNA extracted from either sample type. For this clone: Its antigen is unknown. Qualities for individual bases were not recorded, and no much larger clone is one base off.

The sample was peripheral blood. This receptor was taken from a man between 60 and 75 years old with COVID-19, enrolled during active disease. The chain is assembled from TRBV7-9 and TRBJ1-2, with no confidently assigned D gene. The CDR3 is CASSFAREGIWTYGYTF. The nucleotide sequence reads TGTGCCAGCAGCTTTGCCCGGGAAGGTATCTGGACCTATGGCTACACCTTC.